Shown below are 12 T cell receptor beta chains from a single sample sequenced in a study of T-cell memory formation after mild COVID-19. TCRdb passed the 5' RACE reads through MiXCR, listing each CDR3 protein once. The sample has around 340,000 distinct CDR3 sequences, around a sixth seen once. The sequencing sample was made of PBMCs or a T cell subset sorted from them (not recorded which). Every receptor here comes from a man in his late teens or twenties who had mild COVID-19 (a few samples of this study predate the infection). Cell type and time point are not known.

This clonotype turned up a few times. The chain's CDR3 is CAIKEGLSPGYEQYF. CDR3 sequence (DNA): TGTGCCATCAAAGAAGGACTCAGCCCGGGCTACGAGCAGTACTTC. The chain employs TRBV10-3 and TRBJ2-7; a possible D gene is TRBD2 (5 bases). V was pared by 7 bases and J by 3 bases, with 19 bases between. Germline V CDR1 and CDR2: ENHRY, SYGVKD. CDR3 length: 15 residues.

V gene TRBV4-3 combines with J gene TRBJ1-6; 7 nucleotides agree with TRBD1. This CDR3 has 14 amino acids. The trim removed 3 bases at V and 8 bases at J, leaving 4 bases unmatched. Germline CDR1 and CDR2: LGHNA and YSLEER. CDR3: CASSHPDRDSPLHF. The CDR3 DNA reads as TGCGCCAGCAGCCACCCCGACAGGGATTCACCCCTCCACTTT.

This CDR3 is CASAGGTEAFF. The CDR3 nucleotides are TGTGCCAGTGCAGGGGGAACTGAAGCTTTCTTT. The gene calls are TRBV12-3 or TRBV12-4 and TRBJ1-1, with 7 bases that match TRBD1. The V segment lost 9 bases and the J segment 5 bases; nucleotides outside the gene matches: 3. This CDR3 is 11 amino acids long.

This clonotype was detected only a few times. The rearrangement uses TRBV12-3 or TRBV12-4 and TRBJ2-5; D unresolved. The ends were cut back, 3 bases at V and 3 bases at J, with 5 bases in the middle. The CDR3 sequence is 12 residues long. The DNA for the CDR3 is TGTGCCAGCAGTTTTCGTAAAGAGACCCAGTACTTC. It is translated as CASSFRKETQYF.

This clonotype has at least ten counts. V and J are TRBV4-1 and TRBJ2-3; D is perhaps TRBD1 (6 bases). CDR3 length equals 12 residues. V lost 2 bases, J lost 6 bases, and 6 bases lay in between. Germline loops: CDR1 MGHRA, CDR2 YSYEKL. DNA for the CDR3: TGCGCCAGCAGCCAACAGGGGGATACGCAGTATTTT. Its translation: CASSQQGDTQYF.

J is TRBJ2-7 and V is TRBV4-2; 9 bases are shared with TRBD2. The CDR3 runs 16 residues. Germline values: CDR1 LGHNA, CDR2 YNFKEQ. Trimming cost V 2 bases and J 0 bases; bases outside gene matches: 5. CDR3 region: CASSQLGSGGSYEQYF. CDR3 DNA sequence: TGTGCCAGCAGCCAATTGGGTAGCGGGGGCTCCTACGAGCAGTACTTC.

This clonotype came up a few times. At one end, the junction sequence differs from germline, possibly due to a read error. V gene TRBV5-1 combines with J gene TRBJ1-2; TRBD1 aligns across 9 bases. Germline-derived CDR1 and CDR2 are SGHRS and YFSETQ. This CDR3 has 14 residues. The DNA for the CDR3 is TGTGCCAGCAGCCTACAGGGGGCACACTATGGCTACACCTTC. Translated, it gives CASSLQGAHYGYTF.

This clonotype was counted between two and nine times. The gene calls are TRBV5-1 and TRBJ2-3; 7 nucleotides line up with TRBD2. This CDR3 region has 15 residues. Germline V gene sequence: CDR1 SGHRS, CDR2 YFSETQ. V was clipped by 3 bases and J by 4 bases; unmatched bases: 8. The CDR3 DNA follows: TGCGCCAGCAGCTCCTCGGGGGGTGTCTCAGATACGCAGTATTTT. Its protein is CASSSSGGVSDTQYF.

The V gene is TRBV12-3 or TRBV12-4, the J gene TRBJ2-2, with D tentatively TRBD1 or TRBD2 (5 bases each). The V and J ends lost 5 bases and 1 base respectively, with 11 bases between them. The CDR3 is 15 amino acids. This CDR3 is CASSPGTRNTGELFF. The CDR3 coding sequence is TGTGCCAGCAGTCCCGGGACGAGGAACACCGGGGAGCTGTTTTTT.

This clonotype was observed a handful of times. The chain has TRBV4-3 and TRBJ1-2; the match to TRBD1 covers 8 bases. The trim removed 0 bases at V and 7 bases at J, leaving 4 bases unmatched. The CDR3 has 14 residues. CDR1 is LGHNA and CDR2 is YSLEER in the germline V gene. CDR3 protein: CASSQEPGQGGYTF. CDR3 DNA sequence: TGCGCCAGCAGCCAAGAACCCGGACAGGGTGGCTACACCTTC.

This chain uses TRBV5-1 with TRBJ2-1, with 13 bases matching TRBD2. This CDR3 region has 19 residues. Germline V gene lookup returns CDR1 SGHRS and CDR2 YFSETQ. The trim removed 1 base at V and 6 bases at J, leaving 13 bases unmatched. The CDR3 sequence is CASSLPISLAGGPSNEQFF. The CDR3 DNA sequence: TGCGCCAGCAGCTTGCCCATCTCACTAGCGGGGGGGCCAAGCAATGAGCAGTTCTTC.

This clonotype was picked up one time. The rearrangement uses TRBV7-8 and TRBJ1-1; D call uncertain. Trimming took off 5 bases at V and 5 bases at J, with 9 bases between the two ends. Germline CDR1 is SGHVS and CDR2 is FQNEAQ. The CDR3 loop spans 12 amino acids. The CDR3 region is CASSATQTEAFF. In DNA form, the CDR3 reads TGTGCCAGCAGCGCTACACAAACTGAAGCTTTCTTT.